The 14 T cell receptor beta chains given below trace back to one sample, sequenced in a study of metastatic and nonmetastatic thyroid tumors. Treatment of any kind had been given to no patient before thyroid surgery. TCRdb called clones again from the PCR reads with MiXCR. The sample consists of around 30,000 clones, 10% to 13% of them appearing once. Sequencing used blood. Receptors were obtained from a female donor with papillary thyroid cancer or a benign thyroid nodule (not recorded which). Some clones in this sample may be carry-over from other donors' samples.

This clone was detected many times. The chain uses TRBV4-1 and TRBJ2-3; 10 nucleotides agree with TRBD2. The CDR3 spans 17 residues. Germline V lookup: CDR1 MGHRA, CDR2 YSYEKL. The trim removed 1 base at V and 0 bases at J, leaving 4 bases unmatched. CDR3 DNA: TGCGCCAGCAGCCAAGCCCTTAGCGGGAGGAGCACAGATACGCAGTATTTT. Protein sequence: CASSQALSGRSTDTQYF.

In this sample, this clone turned up many times. V and J are TRBV4-2 and TRBJ1-6, with 8 bases lining up with TRBD1. Germline assignment: CDR1 LGHNA and CDR2 YNFKEQ. CDR3 length: 15 amino acids. Germline trimming cut 0 bases from V and 8 bases from J; bases unmatched to any gene: 3. Here the CDR3 reads CASSQEGTGDSPLHF. CDR3 coding DNA: TGTGCCAGCAGCCAAGAGGGGACAGGAGATTCACCCCTCCACTTT.

Ten or more counts support this clone. The V gene is TRBV29-1, the J gene TRBJ2-2; D is possibly TRBD1 (5 bases). V lost 2 bases, J lost 1 base, and 8 bases lay in between. CDR1 is SQVTM, CDR2 ANQGSEA, per germline. CDR3 size: 14 residues. CDR3 amino acids: CSVETGRNTGELFF. The CDR3 coding sequence is TGCAGCGTTGAAACAGGCCGGAACACCGGGGAGCTGTTTTTT.

This clone showed up many times. The chain links TRBV28 to TRBJ1-6, with D unresolved. CDR3 size: 15 residues. V lost 3 bases and J 0 bases, leaving 6 bases between the germline ends. The V gene's germline CDR1 is MDHEN and CDR2 SYDVKM. CDR3 sequence (DNA): TGTGCCAGCAGTTTGTATCTCTCCTATAATTCACCCCTCCACTTT. Protein: CASSLYLSYNSPLHF.

This clone was found many times. The chain recombines TRBV7-2 with TRBJ2-5, with 7 positions matching TRBD2. Germline values: CDR1 SGHTA, CDR2 FQGNSA. The CDR3 length is 15 residues. The trim removed 5 bases at V and 4 bases at J, leaving 10 bases unmatched. The CDR3 sequence is CASSPGGSTPETQYF. For the CDR3, the DNA is TGTGCCAGCAGCCCCGGGGGGTCCACGCCAGAGACCCAGTACTTC. Using reference TRBV7-2 and TRBJ2-5 for the parts outside the CDR3, the full variable domain is GAGVSQSPSNKVTEKGKDVELRCDPISGHTALYWYRQSLGQGLEFLIYFQGNSAPDKSGLPSDRFSAERTGGSVSTLTIQRTQQEDSAVYLCASSPGGSTPETQYFGPGTRLLVL.

This clone showed up many times. The chain couples TRBV5-6 to TRBJ1-2; maybe TRBD1 (6 bases). The length of the CDR3 is 14 residues. From germline, CDR1 is SGHDT and CDR2 YYEEEE. Deletions cut 4 bases from V and 7 bases from J, with 17 bases between. As DNA, the CDR3 is TGTGCCAGCAGCCCTTCTGACAGGAGGTTTGGCTACACCTTC. Amino acid sequence: CASSPSDRRFGYTF.

This clone was detected many times. The chain joins TRBV5-4 to TRBJ1-2, with unresolved D. With 4 bases removed from V and 5 bases from J, the gap between germline ends came to 18 bases. The CDR3 runs 15 residues. Germline V gene lookup returns CDR1 SGHNT and CDR2 YYREEE (reference sequence). CDR3 residues: CASSPGGESRYGYTF. The CDR3 DNA follows: TGTGCCAGCAGCCCTGGTGGGGAATCTAGGTATGGCTACACCTTC.

This clone is judged medium-sized. The V gene is TRBV6-1, the J gene TRBJ1-2, with D tentatively TRBD1 (6 bases). Trimming removed 5 bases at V and 8 bases at J, with 15 bases between. The germline V gene encodes CDR1 MNHNS and CDR2 SASEGT. The CDR3 runs 13 residues. CDR3 sequence reads: CASSLQGLRGYTF. CDR3 in DNA: TGTGCCAGCAGTCTACAGGGTCTTCGAGGCTACACCTTC.

Many counts were recorded for this clone. J is TRBJ2-1 and V is TRBV20-1, with D tentatively TRBD2 (6 bases). Germline V gene sequence: CDR1 DFQATT, CDR2 SNEGSKA (reference sequence). The CDR3 consists of 16 residues. Trimming shortened V by 6 bases and J by 8 bases, and 26 bases separated the two germline ends. The CDR3 is CSADLSRGMKSDEQFF. The CDR3 DNA reads as TGCAGTGCCGACCTAAGCCGCGGGATGAAAAGCGATGAGCAGTTCTTC.

Many counts were recorded for this clone. A read error may be the cause here, since a much bigger clone is one base away. This sequence joins TRBV5-1 and TRBJ2-3; D unclear. CDR1 SGHRS and CDR2 YFSETQ come from the germline V gene. The CDR3 loop spans 12 amino acids. The CDR3 DNA is TGCGCCAGCAGCTTGAATACAGATACGCGGTATTTT. It encodes CASSLNTDTRYF. Combining the CDR3 with reference TRBV5-1 and TRBJ2-3 gives the whole variable domain KAGVTQTPRYLIKTRGQQVTLSCSPISGHRSVSWYQQTPGQGLQFLFEYFSETQRNKGNFPGRFSGRQFSNSRSEMNVSTLELGDSALYLCASSLNTDTRYFGPGTRLTVL.

This clone was detected a few times. V and J are TRBV20-1 and TRBJ2-3; 7 bases match TRBD1. The CDR3 has 14 residues. Germline V gene data show CDR1 as DFQATT and CDR2 as SNEGSKA (reference sequence). Trimming removed 4 bases from V and 2 bases from J; junction bases left unmatched: 6. The CDR3 loop is CSAIQGIVTDTQYF. The CDR3 DNA follows: TGCAGTGCTATACAGGGGATCGTCACAGATACGCAGTATTTT.

Ten or more counts support this clone. The J gene is TRBJ2-6, the V gene TRBV6-2 or TRBV6-3; no clear D. The germline gives CDR1 MNHEY, CDR2 SVGEGT. The CDR3 totals 14 residues. The ends were cut back, 2 bases at V and 0 bases at J, with 2 bases in the middle. The DNA of the CDR3 is TGTGCCAGCAGTTACACCTCTGGGGCCAACGTCCTGACTTTC. It is translated as CASSYTSGANVLTF.

This clone was recorded many times. The V call is TRBV29-1, the J call TRBJ1-1; the D gene is possibly TRBD1 (5 bases). Trimming stripped 4 bases from V and 4 bases from J, with 16 bases between. This CDR3 is built from 14 residues. In germline, CDR1 is SQVTM, CDR2 ANQGSEA. As DNA, the CDR3 is TGCAGCGTTGTCTGGGGGAGGGTGGGCACTGAAGCTTTCTTT. As protein: CSVVWGRVGTEAFF. Looking up the rest from reference TRBV29-1 and TRBJ1-1 gives the full variable domain: SAVISQKPSRDICQRGTSLTIQCQVDSQVTMMFWYRQQPGQSLTLIATANQGSEATYESGFVIDKFPISRPNLTFSTLTVSNMSPEDSSIYLCSVVWGRVGTEAFFGQGTRLTVV.

This clone was detected ten times or more. The chain recombines TRBV18 with TRBJ2-7, with unresolved D. Germline assignment: CDR1 KGHSH and CDR2 LQKENI. This CDR3 spans 13 amino acids. Trimming took 5 bases from V and 0 from J, leaving 8 bases between them. The CDR3 sequence: CASSTDPSYEQYF. CDR3 sequence (DNA): TGTGCCAGCTCAACTGATCCCTCCTACGAGCAGTACTTC.